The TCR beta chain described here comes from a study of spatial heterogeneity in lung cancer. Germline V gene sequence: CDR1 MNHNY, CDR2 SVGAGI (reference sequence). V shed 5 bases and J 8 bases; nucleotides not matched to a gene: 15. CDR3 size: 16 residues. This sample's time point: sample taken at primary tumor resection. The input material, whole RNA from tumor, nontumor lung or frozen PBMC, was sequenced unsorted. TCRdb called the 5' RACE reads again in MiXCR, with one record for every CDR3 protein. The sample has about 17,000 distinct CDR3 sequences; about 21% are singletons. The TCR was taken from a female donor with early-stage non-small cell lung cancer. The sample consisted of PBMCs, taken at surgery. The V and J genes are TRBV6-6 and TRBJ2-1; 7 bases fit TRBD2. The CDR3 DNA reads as TGTGCCAGCAGTACCCGGGGGATAGTTGGACTAGATGAGCAGTTCTTC. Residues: CASSTRGIVGLDEQFF.